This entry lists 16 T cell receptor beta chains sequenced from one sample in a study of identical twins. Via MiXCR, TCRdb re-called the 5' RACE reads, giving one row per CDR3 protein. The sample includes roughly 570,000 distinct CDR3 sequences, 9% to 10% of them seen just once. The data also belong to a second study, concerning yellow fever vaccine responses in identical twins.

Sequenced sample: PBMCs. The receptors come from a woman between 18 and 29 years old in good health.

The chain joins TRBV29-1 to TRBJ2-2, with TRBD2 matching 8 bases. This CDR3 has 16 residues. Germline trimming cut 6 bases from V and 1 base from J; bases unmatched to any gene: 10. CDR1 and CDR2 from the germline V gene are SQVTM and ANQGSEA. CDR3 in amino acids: CSVWPGGLENTGELFF. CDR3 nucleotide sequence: TGCAGCGTATGGCCGGGAGGGCTCGAGAACACCGGGGAGCTGTTTTTT.

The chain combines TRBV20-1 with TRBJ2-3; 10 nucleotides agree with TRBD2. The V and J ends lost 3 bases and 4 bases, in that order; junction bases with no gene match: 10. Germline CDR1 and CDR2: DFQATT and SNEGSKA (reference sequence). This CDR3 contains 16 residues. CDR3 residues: CSASYKRGGRPDTQYF. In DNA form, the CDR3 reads TGCAGTGCTAGTTATAAGCGGGGGGGGAGGCCAGATACGCAGTATTTT.

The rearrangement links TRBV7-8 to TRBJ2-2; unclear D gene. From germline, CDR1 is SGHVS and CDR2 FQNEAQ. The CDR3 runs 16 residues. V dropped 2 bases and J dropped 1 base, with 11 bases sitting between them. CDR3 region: CASSLLSGENTGELFF. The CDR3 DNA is TGTGCCAGCAGCTTATTAAGTGGCGAGAACACCGGGGAGCTGTTTTTT.

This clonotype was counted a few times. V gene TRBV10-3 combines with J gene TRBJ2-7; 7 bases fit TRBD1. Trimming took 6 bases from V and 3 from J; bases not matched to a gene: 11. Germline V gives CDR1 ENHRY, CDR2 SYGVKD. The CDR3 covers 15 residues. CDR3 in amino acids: CAISDQQGLLYEQYF. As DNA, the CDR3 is TGTGCCATCAGCGATCAACAGGGGCTGCTCTACGAGCAGTACTTC.

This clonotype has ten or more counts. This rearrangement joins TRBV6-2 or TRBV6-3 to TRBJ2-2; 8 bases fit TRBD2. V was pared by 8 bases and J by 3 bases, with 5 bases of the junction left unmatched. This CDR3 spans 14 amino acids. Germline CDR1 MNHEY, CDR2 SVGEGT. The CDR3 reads CASAASGHTGELFF. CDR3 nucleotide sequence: TGTGCCAGCGCGGCTAGCGGGCACACCGGGGAGCTGTTTTTT.

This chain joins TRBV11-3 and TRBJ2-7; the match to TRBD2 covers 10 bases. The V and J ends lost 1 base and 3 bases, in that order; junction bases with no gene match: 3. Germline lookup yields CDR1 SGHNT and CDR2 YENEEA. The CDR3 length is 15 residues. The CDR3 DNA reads TGTGCCAGCAGCTTAGCCTCTAGCGGGAGCTACGAGCAGTACTTC. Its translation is CASSLASSGSYEQYF.

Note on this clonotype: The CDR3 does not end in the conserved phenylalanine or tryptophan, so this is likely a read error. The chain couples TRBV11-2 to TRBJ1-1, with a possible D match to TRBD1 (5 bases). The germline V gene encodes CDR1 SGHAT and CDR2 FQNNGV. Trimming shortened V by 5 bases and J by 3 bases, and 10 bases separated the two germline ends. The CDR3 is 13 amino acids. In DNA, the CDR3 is TGTGCCAGCAGCAGGGGAGGGTACACTGAAGCTTTCCTT. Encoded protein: CASSRGGYTEAFL.

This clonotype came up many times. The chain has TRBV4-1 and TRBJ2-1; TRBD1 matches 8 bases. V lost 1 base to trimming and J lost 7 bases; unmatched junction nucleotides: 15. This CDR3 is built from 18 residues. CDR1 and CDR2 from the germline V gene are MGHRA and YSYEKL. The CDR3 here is CASSQVQIPGQGKNEQFF. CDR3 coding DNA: TGCGCCAGCAGCCAAGTCCAGATACCAGGACAGGGTAAGAATGAGCAGTTCTTC.

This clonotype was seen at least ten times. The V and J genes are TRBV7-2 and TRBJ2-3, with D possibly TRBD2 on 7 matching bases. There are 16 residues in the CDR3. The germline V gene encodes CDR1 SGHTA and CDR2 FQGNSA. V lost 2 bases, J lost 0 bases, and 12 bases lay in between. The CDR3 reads CASSLLGGGSTDTQYF. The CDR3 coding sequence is TGTGCCAGCAGCTTATTGGGGGGGGGCAGCACAGATACGCAGTATTTT.

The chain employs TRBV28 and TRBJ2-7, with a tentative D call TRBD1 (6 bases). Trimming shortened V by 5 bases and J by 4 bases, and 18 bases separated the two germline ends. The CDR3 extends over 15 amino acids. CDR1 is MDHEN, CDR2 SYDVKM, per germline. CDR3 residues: CASSQTITQGYEQYF. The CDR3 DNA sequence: TGTGCCAGCAGTCAAACGATAACCCAGGGGTACGAGCAGTACTTC.

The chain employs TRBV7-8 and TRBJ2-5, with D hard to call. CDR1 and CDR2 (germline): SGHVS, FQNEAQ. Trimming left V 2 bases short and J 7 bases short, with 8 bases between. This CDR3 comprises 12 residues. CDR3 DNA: TGTGCCAGCAGCTTATCCCCACGGACCCAGTACTTC. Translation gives CASSLSPRTQYF. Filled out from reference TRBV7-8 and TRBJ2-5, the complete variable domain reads GAGVSQSPRYKVAKRGQDVALRCDPISGHVSLFWYQQALGQGPEFLTYFQNEAQLDKSGLPSDRFFAERPEGSVSTLKIQRTQQEDSAVYLCASSLSPRTQYFGPGTRLLVL.

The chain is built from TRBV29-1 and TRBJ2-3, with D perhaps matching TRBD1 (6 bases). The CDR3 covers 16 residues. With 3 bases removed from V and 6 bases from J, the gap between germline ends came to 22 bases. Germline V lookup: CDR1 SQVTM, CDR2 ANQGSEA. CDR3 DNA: TGCAGCGTTGATTGGCAGGGGACACCCGGTAGGGATACGCAGTATTTT. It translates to CSVDWQGTPGRDTQYF.

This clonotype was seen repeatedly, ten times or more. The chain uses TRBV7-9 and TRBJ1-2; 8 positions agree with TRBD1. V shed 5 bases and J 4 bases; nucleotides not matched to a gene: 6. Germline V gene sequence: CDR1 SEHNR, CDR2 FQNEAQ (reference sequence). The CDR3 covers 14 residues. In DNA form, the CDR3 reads TGTGCCAGCAGCGAACAGGGGGGTAGCTATGGCTACACCTTC. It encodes CASSEQGGSYGYTF. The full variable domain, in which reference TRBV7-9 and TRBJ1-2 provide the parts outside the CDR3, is DTGVSQNPRHKITKRGQNVTFRCDPISEHNRLYWYRQTLGQGPEFLTYFQNEAQLEKSRLLSDRFSAERPKGSFSTLEIQRTEQGDSAMYLCASSEQGGSYGYTFGSGTRLTVV.

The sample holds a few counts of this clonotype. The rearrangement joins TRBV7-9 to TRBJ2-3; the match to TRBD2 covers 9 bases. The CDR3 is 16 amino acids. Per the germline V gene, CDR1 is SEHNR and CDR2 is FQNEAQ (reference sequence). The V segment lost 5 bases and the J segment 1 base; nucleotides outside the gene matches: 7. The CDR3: CASSPAGGPGTDTQYF. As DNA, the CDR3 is TGTGCCAGCAGCCCGGCGGGGGGGCCAGGCACAGATACGCAGTATTTT.

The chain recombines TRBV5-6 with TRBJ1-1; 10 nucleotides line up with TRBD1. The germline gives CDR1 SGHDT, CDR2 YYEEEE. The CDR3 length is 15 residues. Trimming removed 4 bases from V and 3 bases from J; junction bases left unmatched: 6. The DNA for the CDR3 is TGTGCCAGCAGCACACGACAGGGGGCCGACACTGAAGCTTTCTTT. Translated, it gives CASSTRQGADTEAFF.

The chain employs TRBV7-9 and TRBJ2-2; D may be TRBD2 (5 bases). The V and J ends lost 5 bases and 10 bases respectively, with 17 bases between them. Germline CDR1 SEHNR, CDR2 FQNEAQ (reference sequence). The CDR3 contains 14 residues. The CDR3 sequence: CASSPRAPNEELFF. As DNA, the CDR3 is TGTGCCAGCAGCCCGAGGGCCCCAAACGAGGAGCTGTTTTTT. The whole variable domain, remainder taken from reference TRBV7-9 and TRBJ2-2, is DTGVSQNPRHKITKRGQNVTFRCDPISEHNRLYWYRQTLGQGPEFLTYFQNEAQLEKSRLLSDRFSAERPKGSFSTLEIQRTEQGDSAMYLCASSPRAPNEELFFGEGSRLTVL.